The 9 T cell receptor beta chains below all came from one sample that was sequenced in a study of T-cell memory formation after mild COVID-19 (dated by TCRdb to the early 2020s). Library generation was performed with 5' RACE. The instrument was an Illumina NovaSeq 6000. In-frame beta chains were kept once TCRdb had trimmed the public reads at Q25 with fastp and called clones with MiXCR. Identical CDR3 protein sequences are pooled into one entry, listed with their most common genes and DNA. The sample contains 350,000 to 500,000 distinct CDR3 sequences, 23% of them found a single time. Together, the top ten hold around 12% of the sample. Material: PBMCs or a T cell subset sorted from them (not recorded which). Source of these receptors: an adult woman who had mild COVID-19 (a few samples of this study predate the infection). The sample titles of this study are shuffled in the database, so cell type and time point are left out; the donor was told from shared clones.

With regard to this clonotype: This may come from a read error, since a much larger clone is one base off. The chain joins TRBV12-3 or TRBV12-4 to TRBJ1-5, with TRBD1 matching over 10 bases. The CDR3 covers 14 residues. The CDR3 loop reads CASSPTGGNQPQQF. CDR3 coding DNA: TGTGCCAGCAGCCCGACAGGGGGCAATCAGCCCCAGCAATTT.

The genes are TRBV9 and TRBJ2-1; 7 bases are a match to TRBD2. The V segment lost 3 bases and the J segment 0 bases; nucleotides outside the gene matches: 9. Germline loops: CDR1 SGDLS, CDR2 YYNGEE. The CDR3 totals 17 residues. CDR3 protein: CASSARVRGSSYNEQFF. Written as DNA, the CDR3 is TGTGCCAGCAGCGCCCGGGTGCGGGGGAGCTCCTACAATGAGCAGTTCTTC.

This chain uses TRBV6-4 with TRBJ2-2, with D possibly matching TRBD2 (6 bases). This CDR3 is built from 14 residues. Germline V gene sequence: CDR1 MRHNA, CDR2 SNTAGT. The V and J ends lost 6 bases and 4 bases respectively, with 12 bases between them. Written as DNA, the CDR3 is TGTGCCAGCAGCGGGAGTTTGGGCACCGGGGAGCTGTTTTTT. Translated, it gives CASSGSLGTGELFF.

Ten or more counts support this clonotype. The J gene is TRBJ1-1, the V gene TRBV5-1, with D perhaps TRBD1 (6 bases). Trimming left V 6 bases short and J 2 bases short, with 11 bases between. The CDR3 extends over 13 amino acids. The germline V gene encodes CDR1 SGHRS and CDR2 YFSETQ. The CDR3 DNA follows: TGCGCCAGCAAGGGGGACCCAAACACTGAAGCTTTCTTT. Protein: CASKGDPNTEAFF.

This chain links TRBV11-2 with TRBJ2-3; 15 bases line up with TRBD2. The germline CDR1 and CDR2 sequences are SGHAT and FQNNGV. This CDR3 spans 18 amino acids. Trimming cost V 4 bases and J 5 bases; bases outside gene matches: 10. CDR3 in amino acids: CASSSFGLAGGPVDTQYF. As DNA, the CDR3 is TGTGCCAGCAGCTCCTTCGGACTAGCGGGAGGGCCTGTAGATACGCAGTATTTT.

The CDR3 loop reads CSAARLQGVAFF. Here the CDR3 DNA reads TGCAGTGCTGCCCGTCTACAGGGGGTGGCTTTCTTT. This chain joins TRBV20-1 and TRBJ1-1; 8 bases are a match to TRBD1. The CDR3 is 12 amino acids. V was clipped by 5 bases and J by 11 bases; unmatched bases: 10. The germline V gene encodes CDR1 DFQATT and CDR2 SNEGSKA (reference sequence).

This rearrangement joins TRBV7-6 to TRBJ2-4; D unclear. Germline CDR1 reads SGHVS; CDR2 reads FNYEAQ. The V end lost 6 bases, the J end lost 4 bases, and 10 bases lay between the germline ends. The CDR3 has 13 residues. The chain's CDR3 is CASRFRPKNIQYF. The CDR3 DNA sequence: TGTGCCAGCAGATTTCGACCTAAAAACATTCAGTACTTC.

This chain links TRBV7-8 with TRBJ2-7; 7 bases match TRBD1. CDR3 length: 14 amino acids. CDR1 is SGHVS, CDR2 FQNEAQ, per germline. V gave up 3 bases and J gave up 4 bases; unmatched junction bases: 6. As DNA, the CDR3 is TGTGCCAGCAGCTTCACGAGACAGGGATACGAGCAGTACTTC. Translating it yields CASSFTRQGYEQYF.

The gene calls are TRBV6-5 and TRBJ2-1; the D is unclear. The germline V and J ends were trimmed by 3 bases and 0 bases, with 12 bases remaining between them. The CDR3 is made up of 16 amino acids. Germline CDR1 MNHEY, CDR2 SVGAGI. This CDR3 is CASSYGRTLSYNEQFF. DNA of the CDR3: TGTGCCAGCAGTTATGGGCGCACTCTCTCCTACAATGAGCAGTTCTTC.